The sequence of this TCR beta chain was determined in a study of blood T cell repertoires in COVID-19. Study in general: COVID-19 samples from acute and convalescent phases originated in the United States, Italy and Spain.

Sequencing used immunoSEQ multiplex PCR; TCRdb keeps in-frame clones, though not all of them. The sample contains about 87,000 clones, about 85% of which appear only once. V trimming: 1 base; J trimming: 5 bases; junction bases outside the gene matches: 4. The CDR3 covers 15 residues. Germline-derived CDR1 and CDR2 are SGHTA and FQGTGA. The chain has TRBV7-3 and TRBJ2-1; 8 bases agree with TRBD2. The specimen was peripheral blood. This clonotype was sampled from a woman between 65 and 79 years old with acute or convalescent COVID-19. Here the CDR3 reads CASSLSTSGDNEQFF. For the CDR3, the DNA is TGTGCCAGCAGCTTAAGTACTAGCGGAGACAATGAGCAGTTCTTC.